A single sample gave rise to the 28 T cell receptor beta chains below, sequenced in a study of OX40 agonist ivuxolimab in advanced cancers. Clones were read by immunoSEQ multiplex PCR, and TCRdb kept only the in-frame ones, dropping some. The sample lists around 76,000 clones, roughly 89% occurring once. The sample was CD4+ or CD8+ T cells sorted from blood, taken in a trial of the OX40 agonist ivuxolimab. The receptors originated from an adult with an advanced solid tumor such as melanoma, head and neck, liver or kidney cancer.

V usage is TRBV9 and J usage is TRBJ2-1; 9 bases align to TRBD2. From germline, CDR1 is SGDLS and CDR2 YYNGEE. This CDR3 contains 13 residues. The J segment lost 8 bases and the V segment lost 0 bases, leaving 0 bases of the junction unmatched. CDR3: CASSVGGRDEQFF. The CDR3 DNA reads TGTGCCAGCAGCGTAGGCGGGAGGGATGAGCAGTTCTTC.

The chain's CDR3 is CASSLSGGLAVTDTQYF. The CDR3 DNA follows: TGTGCCAGCAGCCTGTCAGGGGGACTAGCGGTAACAGATACGCAGTATTTT. V gene TRBV9 combines with J gene TRBJ2-3; 11 bases line up with TRBD2. Germline CDR1 reads SGDLS; CDR2 reads YYNGEE. This CDR3 has 17 amino acids. With V trimmed by 4 bases and J by 3 bases, 10 bases remained unmatched.

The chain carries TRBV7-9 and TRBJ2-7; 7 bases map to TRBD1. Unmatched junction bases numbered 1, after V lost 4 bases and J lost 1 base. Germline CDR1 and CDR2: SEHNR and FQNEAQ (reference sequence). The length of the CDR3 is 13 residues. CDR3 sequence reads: CASSSDRSYEQYF. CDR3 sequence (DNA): TGTGCCAGCAGCTCGGACAGGTCCTACGAGCAGTACTTC.

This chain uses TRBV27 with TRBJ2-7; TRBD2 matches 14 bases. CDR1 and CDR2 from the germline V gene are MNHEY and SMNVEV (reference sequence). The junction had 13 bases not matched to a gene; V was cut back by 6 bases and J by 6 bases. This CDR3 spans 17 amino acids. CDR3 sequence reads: CASSPGLAGAHPGEQYF. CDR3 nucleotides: TGTGCCAGCAGCCCGGGACTAGCGGGAGCTCATCCTGGCGAGCAGTACTTC.

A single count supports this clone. CDR3 protein: CASSVAGGDYEQYF. In DNA, the CDR3 is TGCGCCAGCAGCGTGGCCGGGGGCGACTACGAGCAGTACTTC. V and J are TRBV5-1 and TRBJ2-7; D may match TRBD1 or TRBD2 (6 bases each). Trimming took 4 bases from V and 3 from J, leaving 14 bases between them. This CDR3 spans 14 amino acids. Per the germline V gene, CDR1 is SGHRS and CDR2 is YFSETQ.

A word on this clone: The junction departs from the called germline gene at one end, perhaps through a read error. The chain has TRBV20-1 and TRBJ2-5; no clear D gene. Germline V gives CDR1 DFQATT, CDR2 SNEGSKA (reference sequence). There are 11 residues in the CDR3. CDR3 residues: CSAQAQGTQYF. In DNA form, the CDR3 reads TGCAGTGCTCAAGCACAAGGGACCCAGTACTTC.

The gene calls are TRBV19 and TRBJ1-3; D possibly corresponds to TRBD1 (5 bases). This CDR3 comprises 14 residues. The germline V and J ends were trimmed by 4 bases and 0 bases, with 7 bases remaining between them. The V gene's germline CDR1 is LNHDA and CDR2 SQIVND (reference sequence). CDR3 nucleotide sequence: TGTGCCAGTAGTACAGGGTTCTCTGGAAACACCATATATTTT. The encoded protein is CASSTGFSGNTIYF. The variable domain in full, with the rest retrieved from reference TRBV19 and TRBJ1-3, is DGGITQSPKYLFRKEGQNVTLSCEQNLNHDAMYWYRQDPGQGLRLIYYSQIVNDFQKGDIAEGYSVSREKKESFPLTVTSAQKNPTAFYLCASSTGFSGNTIYFGEGSWLTVV.

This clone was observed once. CDR3 DNA: TGTGCCATCAGCGGGAGGGGGCTAGCGGGAGTCAACGAGCAGTACTTC. This codes for CAISGRGLAGVNEQYF. The chain uses TRBV10-3 and TRBJ2-7, with TRBD2 identical over 10 bases. This CDR3 has 16 residues. Germline trimming cut 6 bases from V and 5 bases from J; bases unmatched to any gene: 13. Germline V gene lookup returns CDR1 ENHRY and CDR2 SYGVKD.

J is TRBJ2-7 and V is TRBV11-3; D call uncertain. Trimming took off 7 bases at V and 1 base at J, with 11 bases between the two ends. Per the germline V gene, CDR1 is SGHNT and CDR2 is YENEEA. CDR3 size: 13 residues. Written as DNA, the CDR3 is TGTGCCAGCATGGGCGGTTATTCCTACGAGCAGTACTTC. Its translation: CASMGGYSYEQYF.

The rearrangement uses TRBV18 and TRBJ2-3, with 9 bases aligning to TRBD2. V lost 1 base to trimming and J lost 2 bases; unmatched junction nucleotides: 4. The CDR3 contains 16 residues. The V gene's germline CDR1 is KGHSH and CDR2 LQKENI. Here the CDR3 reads CASSPRLAEVTDTQYF. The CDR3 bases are TGTGCCAGCTCACCACGACTAGCGGAGGTCACAGATACGCAGTATTTT.

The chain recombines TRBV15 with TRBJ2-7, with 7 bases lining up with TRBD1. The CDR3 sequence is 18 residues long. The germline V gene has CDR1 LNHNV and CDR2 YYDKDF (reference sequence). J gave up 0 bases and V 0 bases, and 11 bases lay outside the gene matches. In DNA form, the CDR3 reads TGTGCCACCAGCAGAGAATTGGACCGGGACAGTAACTCCTACGAGCAGTACTTC. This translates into CATSRELDRDSNSYEQYF.

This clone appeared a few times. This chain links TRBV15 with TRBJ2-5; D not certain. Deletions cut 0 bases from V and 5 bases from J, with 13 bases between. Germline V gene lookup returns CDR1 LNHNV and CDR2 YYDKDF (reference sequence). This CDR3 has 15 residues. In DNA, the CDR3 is TGTGCCACCAGCAGAGATCTCGGCGTGGTGGAGACCCAGTACTTC. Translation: CATSRDLGVVETQYF.

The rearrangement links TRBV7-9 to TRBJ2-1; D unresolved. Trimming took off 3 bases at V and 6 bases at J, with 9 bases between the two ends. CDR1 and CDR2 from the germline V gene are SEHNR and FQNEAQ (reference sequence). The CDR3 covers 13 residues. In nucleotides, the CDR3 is TGTGCCAGCAGCTTCGCTACTCGCAATGAGCAGTTCTTC. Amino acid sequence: CASSFATRNEQFF.

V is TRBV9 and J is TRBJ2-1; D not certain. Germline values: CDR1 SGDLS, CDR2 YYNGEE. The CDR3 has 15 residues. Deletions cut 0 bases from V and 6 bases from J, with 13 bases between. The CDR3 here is CASSVAGYPANEQFF. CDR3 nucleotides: TGTGCCAGCAGCGTAGCGGGCTACCCGGCCAATGAGCAGTTCTTC.

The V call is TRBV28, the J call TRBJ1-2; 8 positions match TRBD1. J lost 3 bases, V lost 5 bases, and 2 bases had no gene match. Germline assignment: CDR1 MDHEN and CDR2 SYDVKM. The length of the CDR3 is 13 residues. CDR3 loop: CASSMDRDYGYTF. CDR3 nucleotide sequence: TGTGCCAGCAGTATGGACAGGGACTATGGCTACACCTTC.

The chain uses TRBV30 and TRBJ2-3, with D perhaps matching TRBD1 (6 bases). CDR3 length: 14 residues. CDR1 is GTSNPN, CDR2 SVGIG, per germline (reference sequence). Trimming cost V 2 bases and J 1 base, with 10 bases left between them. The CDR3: CAWSLHRGTDTQYF. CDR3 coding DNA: TGTGCCTGGAGTCTACACAGGGGCACAGATACGCAGTATTTT.

CDR3 DNA: TGTGCCAGCAGCTTCACAGAGAGCTACGAGCAGTACTTC. Translating it yields CASSFTESYEQYF. The chain employs TRBV7-8 and TRBJ2-7; no clear D gene. The CDR3 has 13 amino acids. V lost 3 bases, J lost 3 bases, and 9 bases lay in between. Per the germline V gene, CDR1 is SGHVS and CDR2 is FQNEAQ.

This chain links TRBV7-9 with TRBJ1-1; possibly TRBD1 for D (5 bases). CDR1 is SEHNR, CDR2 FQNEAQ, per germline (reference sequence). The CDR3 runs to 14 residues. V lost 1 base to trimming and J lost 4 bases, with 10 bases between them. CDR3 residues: CASSLEGMGTEAFF. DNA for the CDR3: TGTGCCAGCAGCTTAGAGGGGATGGGCACTGAAGCTTTCTTT.

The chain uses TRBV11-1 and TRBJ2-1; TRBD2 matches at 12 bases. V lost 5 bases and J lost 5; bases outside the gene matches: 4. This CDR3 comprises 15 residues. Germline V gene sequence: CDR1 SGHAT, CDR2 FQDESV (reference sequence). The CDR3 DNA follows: TGTGCCAGCAGCAGGACTAGCGGGATAAACAATGAGCAGTTCTTC. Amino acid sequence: CASSRTSGINNEQFF.

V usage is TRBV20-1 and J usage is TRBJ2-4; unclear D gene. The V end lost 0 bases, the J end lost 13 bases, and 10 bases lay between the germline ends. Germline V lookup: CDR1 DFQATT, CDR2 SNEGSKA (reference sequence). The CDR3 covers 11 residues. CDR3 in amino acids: CSARDLKGQYF. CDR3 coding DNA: TGCAGTGCTAGAGATCTCAAAGGACAGTACTTC.

This chain's CDR3 is CASSQGAGDSTYNEQFF. Written as DNA, the CDR3 is TGTGCCAGCAGTCAAGGAGCAGGGGACAGTACCTACAATGAGCAGTTCTTC. The rearrangement uses TRBV27 and TRBJ2-1; 7 positions agree with TRBD1. The CDR3 is 17 amino acids. V shed 5 bases, J shed 2 bases, and the junction held 12 bases outside the gene matches. Per germline, CDR1 MNHEY and CDR2 SMNVEV (reference sequence).

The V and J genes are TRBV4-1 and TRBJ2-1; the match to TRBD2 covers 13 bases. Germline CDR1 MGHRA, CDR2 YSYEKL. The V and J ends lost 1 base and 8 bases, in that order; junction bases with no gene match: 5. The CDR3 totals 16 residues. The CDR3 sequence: CASSQGAGTSGDEQFF. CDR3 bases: TGCGCCAGCAGCCAAGGGGCCGGGACTAGCGGGGATGAGCAGTTCTTC.

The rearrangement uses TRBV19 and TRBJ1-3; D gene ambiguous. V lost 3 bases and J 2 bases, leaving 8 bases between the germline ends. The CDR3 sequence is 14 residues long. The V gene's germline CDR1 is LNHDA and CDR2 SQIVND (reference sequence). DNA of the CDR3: TGTGCCAGTAGTATCTTGGAGGCTGGAAACACCATATATTTT. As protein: CASSILEAGNTIYF.

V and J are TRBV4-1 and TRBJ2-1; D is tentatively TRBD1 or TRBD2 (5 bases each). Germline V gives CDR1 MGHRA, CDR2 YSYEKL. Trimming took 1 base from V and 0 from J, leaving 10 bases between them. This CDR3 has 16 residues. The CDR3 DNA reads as TGCGCCAGCAGCCAAGGGGACCTCTTCTCCTACAATGAGCAGTTCTTC. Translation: CASSQGDLFSYNEQFF.

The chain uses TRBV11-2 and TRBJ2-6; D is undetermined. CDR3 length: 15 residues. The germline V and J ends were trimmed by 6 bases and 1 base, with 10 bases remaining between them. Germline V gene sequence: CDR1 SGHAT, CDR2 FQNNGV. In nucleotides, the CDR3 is TGTGCCAGCAGTCTCGGGTTATCTGGGGCCAACGTCCTGACTTTC. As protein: CASSLGLSGANVLTF.

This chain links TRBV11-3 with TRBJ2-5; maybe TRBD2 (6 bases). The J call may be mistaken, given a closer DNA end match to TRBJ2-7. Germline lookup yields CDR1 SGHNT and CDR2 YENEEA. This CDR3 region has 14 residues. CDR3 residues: CASSRMEGLYEQYF. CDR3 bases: TGTGCCAGCAGCAGAATGGAGGGCCTCTACGAGCAGTACTTC.

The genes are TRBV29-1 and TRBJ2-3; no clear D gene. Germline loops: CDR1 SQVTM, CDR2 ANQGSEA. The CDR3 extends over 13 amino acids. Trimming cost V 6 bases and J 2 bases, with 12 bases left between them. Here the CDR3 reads CSVETPHTDTQYF. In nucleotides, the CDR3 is TGCAGCGTGGAGACACCCCACACAGATACGCAGTATTTT.

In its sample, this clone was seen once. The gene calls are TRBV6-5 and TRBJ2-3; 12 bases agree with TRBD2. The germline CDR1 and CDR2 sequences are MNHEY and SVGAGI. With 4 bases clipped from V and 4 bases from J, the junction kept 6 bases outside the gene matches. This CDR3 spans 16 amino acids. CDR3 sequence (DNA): TGTGCCAGCAGTTCCCGTGGGACTAGCGGGCCAGATACGCAGTATTTT. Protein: CASSSRGTSGPDTQYF.